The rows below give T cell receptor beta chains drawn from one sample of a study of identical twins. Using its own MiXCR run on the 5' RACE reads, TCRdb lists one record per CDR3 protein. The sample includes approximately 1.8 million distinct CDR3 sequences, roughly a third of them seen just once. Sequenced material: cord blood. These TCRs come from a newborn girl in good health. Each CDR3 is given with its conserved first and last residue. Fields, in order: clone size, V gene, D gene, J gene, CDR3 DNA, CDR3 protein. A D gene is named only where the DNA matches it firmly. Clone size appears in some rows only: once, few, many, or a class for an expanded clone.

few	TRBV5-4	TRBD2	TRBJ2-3	TGTGCCAGCAGTGCGTACAGCGGGAGTCGGACAGATACGCAGTATTTT	CASSAYSGSRTDTQYF
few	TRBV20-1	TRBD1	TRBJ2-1	TGCAGTACTACCCTTTGGGACAGGGGACTTTTTGGGCAGTTCTTC	CSTTLWDRGLFGQFF
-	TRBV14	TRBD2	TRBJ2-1	TGTGCCAGCAGCGGCCAGCGGGGGGGTAGCTACAATGAGCAGTTCTTC	CASSGQRGGSYNEQFF
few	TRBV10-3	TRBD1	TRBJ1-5	TGTGCCATCCGTGACAGGGAGGGCAATCAGCCCCAGCATTTT	CAIRDREGNQPQHF
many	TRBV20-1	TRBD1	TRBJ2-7	TGCAGTGCGACAGTTCTTAGAGGGGGCCCTCGTTTAATTCAGTACTTC	CSATVLRGGPRLIQYF
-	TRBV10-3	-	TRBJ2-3	TGTGCCATCAGGGGGCAACCGGGAACGGAGATCCCAGATACGCAGTATTTT	CAIRGQPGTEIPDTQYF
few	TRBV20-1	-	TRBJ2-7	TGCAGTGCTAGATTTTTTGGGGTGGGAGAGCAGTACTTC	CSARFFGVGEQYF
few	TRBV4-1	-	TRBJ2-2	TGCGCCAGCAGCTCTCCCCTCGGGGAGCTGTTTTTT	CASSSPLGELFF
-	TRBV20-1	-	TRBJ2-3	TGCAGTGCTAGTAGTGCTAGCCAACGTTCTAGCACAGATACGCAGTATTTT	CSASSASQRSSTDTQYF
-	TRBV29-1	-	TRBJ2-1	TGCAGCGTTGTAGGGGTACTGGGACTCCACAATGAGCAGTTCTTC	CSVVGVLGLHNEQFF
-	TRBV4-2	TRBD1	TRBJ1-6	TGTGCCAGCAGCCAAGAAGGGACAGACTATAATTCACCCCTCCACTTT	CASSQEGTDYNSPLHF
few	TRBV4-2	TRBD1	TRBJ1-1	TGTGCCAGCAGCGGAACGACAGGGCGGGACACTGAAGCTTTCTTT	CASSGTTGRDTEAFF
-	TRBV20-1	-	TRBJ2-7	TGCAGTGCTAGTCCTGACTACGAGCAGTACTTC	CSASPDYEQYF
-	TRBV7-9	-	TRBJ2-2	TGTGCCAGCAGCTTAGCGCTAGTCAACACCGGGGAGCTGTTTTTT	CASSLALVNTGELFF
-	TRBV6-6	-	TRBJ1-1	TGTGCCAGCAGTCACAGGGTCCTTGAAGCTTTCTTT	CASSHRVLEAFF
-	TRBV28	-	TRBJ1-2	TGTGCCAGCAGCCCACAGGGAGCGGCTTTCTATGGCTACACCTTC	CASSPQGAAFYGYTF
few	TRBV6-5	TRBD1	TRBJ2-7	TGTGCCAGCAGGATGACAGGGGGCTACGAGCAGTACTTC	CASRMTGGYEQYF
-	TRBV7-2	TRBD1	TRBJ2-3	TGTGCCAGCAGGGGACAGTCGTCTAGCACAGATACGCAGTATTTT	CASRGQSSSTDTQYF
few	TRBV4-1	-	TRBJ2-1	TGCGCCAGCAGCGCGGACCCTGGGAATGAGCAGTTCTTC	CASSADPGNEQFF
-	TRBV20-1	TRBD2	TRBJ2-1	TGCAGTGCCGCGGGACTAGCGGGGGCGACCTACAATGAGCAGTTCTTC	CSAAGLAGATYNEQFF
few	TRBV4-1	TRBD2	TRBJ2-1	TGCGCCAGCAGCCAAGTTGGACTAGCGGGACCCTCCTACAATGAGCAGTTCTTC	CASSQVGLAGPSYNEQFF
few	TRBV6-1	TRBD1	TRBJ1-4	TGTGCCAGCAGTGCAGGACAGGGGGCCTTGGGAAAACTGTTTTTT	CASSAGQGALGKLFF
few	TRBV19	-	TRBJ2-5	TGTGCCAGTAGTGGGGGTTTTGAGCAGTACTTC	CASSGGFEQYF
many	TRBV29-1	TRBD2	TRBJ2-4	TGCAGCGTTGCTGGAGCTAGCGGCAAAAACATTCAGTACTTC	CSVAGASGKNIQYF
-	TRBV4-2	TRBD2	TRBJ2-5	TGTGCCAGCAGCCAAGGCTCGGGAGGGCCGGAGACCCAGTACTTC	CASSQGSGGPETQYF
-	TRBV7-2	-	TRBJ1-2	TGTGCCAGCAGCTTAGGAATAATGAGTGACTATGGCTACACCTTC	CASSLGIMSDYGYTF